The 18 T cell receptor beta chains in this list originate from one sample, sequenced in a study of beta chain features in type 1 diabetes. The study reverse transcribed the entire isolated RNA, so it sequenced expressed TCRB transcripts. The repertoire was sequenced with immunoSEQ multiplex PCR; TCRdb's copy has only in-frame clones and lacks some. The sample includes about 470,000 clones, approximately 30% seen only once; the top ten take around 0.065%. The sequenced sample consisted of naive CD4+ T cells from blood. The source of these receptors is a man aged 18 to 29 in good health.

The CDR3 coding sequence is TGCGCCAGCAGCTTGGACAGGGTTTCTCACGAGCAGTACTTC. Residues: CASSLDRVSHEQYF. The chain is built from TRBV5-1 and TRBJ2-7; a possible D gene is TRBD1 (6 bases). The ends were cut back, 0 bases at V and 5 bases at J, with 12 bases in the middle. The germline V gene has CDR1 SGHRS and CDR2 YFSETQ. The CDR3 loop spans 14 amino acids. Full variable domain (missing parts from reference TRBV5-1 and TRBJ2-7): KAGVTQTPRYLIKTRGQQVTLSCSPISGHRSVSWYQQTPGQGLQFLFEYFSETQRNKGNFPGRFSGRQFSNSRSEMNVSTLELGDSALYLCASSLDRVSHEQYFGPGTRLTVT.

The rearrangement uses TRBV7-9 and TRBJ2-1; tentatively, D is TRBD1 or TRBD2 (6 bases each). The CDR3 length is 15 residues. Germline V lookup: CDR1 SEHNR, CDR2 FQNEAQ (reference sequence). The V end was cut by 7 bases, the J end by 2 bases, with 15 bases between. CDR3 amino acids: CASIVAGGPYNEQFF. The CDR3 region has the DNA TGTGCCAGCATTGTGGCCGGGGGCCCCTACAATGAGCAGTTCTTC.

The chain links TRBV6-6 to TRBJ2-3; D remains ambiguous. V was cut by 0 bases and J by 2 bases, with 3 bases left in between. Germline V lookup: CDR1 MNHNY, CDR2 SVGAGI (reference sequence). This CDR3 has 13 amino acids. CDR3 region: CASSYSHTDTQYF. The CDR3 DNA is TGTGCCAGCAGTTACTCGCACACAGATACGCAGTATTTT.

This clone came up a few times. The V and J genes are TRBV21-1 and TRBJ2-7; TRBD1 is taken as the D call from the table, unchecked against the DNA. TRBV21-1 is tagged as a pseudogene. The CDR3 extends over 16 amino acids. CDR3 region: CASSKEDRSYFYEQYF. The CDR3 DNA reads as TGTGCCAGCAGCAAAGAGGACAGGTCATACTTCTACGAGCAGTACTTC.

The chain joins TRBV15 to TRBJ1-5; D call uncertain. The germline CDR1 and CDR2 sequences are LNHNV and YYDKDF (reference sequence). The CDR3 spans 13 residues. V shed 3 bases and J shed 5 bases, with 8 bases lying between them. The CDR3 loop reads CATSRGNYQPQHF. CDR3 nucleotide sequence: TGTGCCACCAGCAGGGGCAATTATCAGCCCCAGCATTTT.

Only a few counts were recorded for this clone. This rearrangement joins TRBV30 to TRBJ1-2, with D tentatively TRBD1 (5 bases). The CDR3 runs to 12 residues. Germline lookup yields CDR1 GTSNPN and CDR2 SVGIG (reference sequence). V was shortened by 2 bases and J by 5 bases, with 9 bases between the two germline ends. CDR3 nucleotides: TGTGCCTGGAGTAAGACAGAATATGGCTACACCTTC. Its translation: CAWSKTEYGYTF.

This chain connects TRBV4-3 to TRBJ1-5, with 7 bases fitting TRBD1. The CDR3 runs to 15 residues. CDR1 is LGHNA and CDR2 is YSLEER in the germline V gene. J gave up 6 bases and V 2 bases, and 7 bases lay outside the gene matches. The CDR3 here is CASSQLRQGGQPQHF. CDR3 DNA sequence: TGCGCCAGCAGCCAATTACGACAGGGAGGTCAGCCCCAGCATTTT.

This chain uses TRBV25-1 with TRBJ2-3; D unclear. The CDR3 runs to 16 residues. V lost 2 bases and J 0 bases, leaving 12 bases between the germline ends. Looked up from germline, CDR1 is MGHDK and CDR2 is SYGVNS. The CDR3 coding sequence is TGTGCCAGCAGTGAAGGGGTAAAGGCTAGCACAGATACGCAGTATTTT. Its translation: CASSEGVKASTDTQYF.

The chain employs TRBV5-1 and TRBJ2-1; 10 nucleotides agree with TRBD2. J gave up 4 bases and V 2 bases, and 6 bases lay outside the gene matches. The CDR3 is 16 amino acids. Germline CDR1 is SGHRS and CDR2 is YFSETQ. CDR3 coding DNA: TGCGCCAGCAGCTTCCGGACTAGCGGAGCTTACAATGAGCAGTTCTTC. Translated: CASSFRTSGAYNEQFF.

This clone turned up a few times. The chain joins TRBV29-1 to TRBJ2-7; no clear D. V was pared by 7 bases and J by 2 bases, with 15 bases between. This CDR3 region has 13 residues. Germline values: CDR1 SQVTM, CDR2 ANQGSEA. This chain's CDR3 is CSGVNEAPYEQYF. CDR3 coding DNA: TGCAGCGGGGTTAATGAAGCTCCCTACGAGCAGTACTTC.

The chain carries TRBV5-1 and TRBJ2-7, with D tentatively TRBD1 (6 bases). There are 15 residues in the CDR3. The germline V gene has CDR1 SGHRS and CDR2 YFSETQ. V shed 4 bases and J shed 0 bases, with 14 bases lying between them. CDR3 nucleotide sequence: TGCGCCAGCAGCCCCCGGACAGCTTCCTCCTACGAGCAGTACTTC. It encodes CASSPRTASSYEQYF.

The chain recombines TRBV5-1 with TRBJ2-3; 7 nucleotides align to TRBD1. The CDR3 consists of 15 residues. V trimming: 4 bases; J trimming: 0 bases; junction bases outside the gene matches: 5. Germline CDR1 and CDR2: SGHRS and YFSETQ. The CDR3 protein is CASSRQGDSTDTQYF. Here the CDR3 DNA reads TGCGCCAGCAGCCGACAGGGTGATAGCACAGATACGCAGTATTTT. Full variable domain (rest looked up from reference TRBV5-1 and TRBJ2-3): KAGVTQTPRYLIKTRGQQVTLSCSPISGHRSVSWYQQTPGQGLQFLFEYFSETQRNKGNFPGRFSGRQFSNSRSEMNVSTLELGDSALYLCASSRQGDSTDTQYFGPGTRLTVL.

The gene calls are TRBV25-1 and TRBJ1-2; D possibly corresponds to TRBD1 (5 bases). V gave up 5 bases and J gave up 5 bases, with 21 bases separating them. The CDR3 is 16 amino acids. From germline, CDR1 is MGHDK and CDR2 SYGVNS. CDR3 sequence: CASSWSALTGGYGYTF. The CDR3 nucleotides read TGTGCCAGCAGTTGGTCGGCTCTCACTGGGGGATATGGCTACACCTTC.

This clone was detected only a few times. This chain connects TRBV15 to TRBJ2-3, with 9 bases fitting TRBD1. Germline V gene data show CDR1 as LNHNV and CDR2 as YYDKDF (reference sequence). The CDR3 is 16 residues long. V shed 0 bases and J 4 bases; nucleotides not matched to a gene: 5. This chain's CDR3 is CATSRDQGTGPDTQYF. DNA of the CDR3: TGTGCCACCAGCAGAGATCAAGGGACAGGGCCAGATACGCAGTATTTT.

There are a few counts of this clone. Other DNA sequences of this sample code for an identical CDR3. The chain has TRBV30 and TRBJ1-2; no clear D. With 1 base removed from V and 7 bases from J, the gap between germline ends came to 10 bases. Germline CDR1 GTSNPN, CDR2 SVGIG (reference sequence). The CDR3 contains 12 residues. CDR3 amino acids: CAWSADVRGYTF. CDR3 DNA: TGTGCCTGGAGTGCGGACGTTCGTGGCTACACCTTC. Full variable domain (rest looked up from reference TRBV30 and TRBJ1-2): SQTIHQWPATLVQPVGSPLSLECTVEGTSNPNLYWYRQAAGRGLQLLFYSVGIGQISSEVPQNLSASRPQDRQFILSSKKLLLSDSGFYLCAWSADVRGYTFGSGTRLTVV.

This clone was detected only a few times. The chain employs TRBV11-2 and TRBJ2-3, with D unresolved. The CDR3 contains 15 residues. The ends were cut back, 0 bases at V and 5 bases at J, with 12 bases in the middle. Germline V gene lookup returns CDR1 SGHAT and CDR2 FQNNGV. CDR3 bases: TGTGCCAGCAGCTTAGATCTAGACGTGATAGATACGCAGTATTTT. Translating gives CASSLDLDVIDTQYF.

This clone was counted between two and nine times. The CDR3 coding sequence is TGTGCCAGCAGCCCGGGACTAGCGGGAGGGCCGTACAATGAGCAGTTCTTC. Protein: CASSPGLAGGPYNEQFF. This chain joins TRBV11-3 and TRBJ2-1; the match to TRBD2 covers 16 bases. Trimming cost V 5 bases and J 4 bases; bases outside gene matches: 5. Germline V lookup: CDR1 SGHNT, CDR2 YENEEA. This CDR3 spans 17 amino acids.

The rearrangement joins TRBV30 to TRBJ1-4, with 8 bases lining up with TRBD1. With V trimmed by 1 base and J by 7 bases, 5 bases remained unmatched. The CDR3 has 14 amino acids. Germline assignment: CDR1 GTSNPN and CDR2 SVGIG (reference sequence). As DNA, the CDR3 is TGTGCCTGGAGTGAGGACAGGGCCACTGAAAAACTGTTTTTT. Its protein product is CAWSEDRATEKLFF.